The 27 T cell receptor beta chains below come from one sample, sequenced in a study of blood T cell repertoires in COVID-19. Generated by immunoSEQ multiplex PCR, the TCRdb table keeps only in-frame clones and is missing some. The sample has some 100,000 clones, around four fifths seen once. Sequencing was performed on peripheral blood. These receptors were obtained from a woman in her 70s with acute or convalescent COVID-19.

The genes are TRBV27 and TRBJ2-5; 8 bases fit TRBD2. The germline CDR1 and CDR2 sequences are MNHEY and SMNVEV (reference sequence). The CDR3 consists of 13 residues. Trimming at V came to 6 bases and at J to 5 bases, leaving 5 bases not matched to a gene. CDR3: CASRSGGRETQYF. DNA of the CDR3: TGTGCCAGCAGGAGCGGGGGAAGGGAGACCCAGTACTTC.

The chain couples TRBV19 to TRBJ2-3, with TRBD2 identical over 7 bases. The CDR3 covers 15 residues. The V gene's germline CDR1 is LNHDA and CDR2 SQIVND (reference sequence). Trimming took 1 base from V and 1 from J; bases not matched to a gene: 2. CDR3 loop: CASSIALAGTDTQYF. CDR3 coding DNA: TGTGCCAGTAGTATAGCTCTAGCGGGCACAGATACGCAGTATTTT.

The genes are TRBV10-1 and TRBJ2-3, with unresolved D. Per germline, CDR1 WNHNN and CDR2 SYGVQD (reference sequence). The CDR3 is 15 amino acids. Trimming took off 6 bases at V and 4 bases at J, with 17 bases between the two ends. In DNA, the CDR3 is TGCGCCAGCAGCCCGAAAAAAGCGCTATCAGATACGCAGTATTTT. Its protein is CASSPKKALSDTQYF.

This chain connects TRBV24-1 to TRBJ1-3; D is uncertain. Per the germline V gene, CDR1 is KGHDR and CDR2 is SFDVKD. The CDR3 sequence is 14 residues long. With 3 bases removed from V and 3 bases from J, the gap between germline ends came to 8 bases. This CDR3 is CATSDPSFGNTIYF. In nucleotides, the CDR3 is TGTGCCACCAGTGATCCCTCCTTTGGAAACACCATATATTTT.

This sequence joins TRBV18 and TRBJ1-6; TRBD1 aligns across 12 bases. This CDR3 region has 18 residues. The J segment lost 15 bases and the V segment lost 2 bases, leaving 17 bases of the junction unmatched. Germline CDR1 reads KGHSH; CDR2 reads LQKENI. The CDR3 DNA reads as TGTGCCAGCTCACCAGGGACAGGGGGCGGCCAGGAAGGGCCTGGCCTCCACTTT. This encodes CASSPGTGGGQEGPGLHF.

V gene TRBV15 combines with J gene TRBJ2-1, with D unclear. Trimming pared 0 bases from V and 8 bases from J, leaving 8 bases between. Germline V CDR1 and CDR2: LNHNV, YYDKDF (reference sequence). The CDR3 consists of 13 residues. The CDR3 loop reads CATSRDQADEQFF. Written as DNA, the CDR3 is TGTGCCACCAGCAGAGATCAGGCAGATGAGCAGTTCTTC.

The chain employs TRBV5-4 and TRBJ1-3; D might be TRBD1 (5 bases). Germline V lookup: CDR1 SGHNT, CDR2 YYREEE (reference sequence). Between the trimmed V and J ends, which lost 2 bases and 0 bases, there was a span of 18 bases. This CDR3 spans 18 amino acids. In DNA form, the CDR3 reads TGTGCCAGCAGCTTAGGCGGGACCCTAATTCCCTCTGGAAACACCATATATTTT. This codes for CASSLGGTLIPSGNTIYF.

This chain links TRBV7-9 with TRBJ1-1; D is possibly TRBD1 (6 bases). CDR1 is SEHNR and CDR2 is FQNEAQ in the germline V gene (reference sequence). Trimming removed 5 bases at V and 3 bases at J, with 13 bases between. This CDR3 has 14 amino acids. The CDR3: CASSAGVSDTEAFF. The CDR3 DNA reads TGTGCCAGCAGCGCAGGGGTGTCGGACACTGAAGCTTTCTTT.

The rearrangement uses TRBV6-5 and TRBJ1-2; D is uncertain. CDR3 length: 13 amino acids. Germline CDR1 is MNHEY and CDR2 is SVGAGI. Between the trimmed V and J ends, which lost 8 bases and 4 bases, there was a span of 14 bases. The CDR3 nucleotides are TGTGCCAGCCTCCGAGGCAGCGGCTATGGCTACACCTTC. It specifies CASLRGSGYGYTF.

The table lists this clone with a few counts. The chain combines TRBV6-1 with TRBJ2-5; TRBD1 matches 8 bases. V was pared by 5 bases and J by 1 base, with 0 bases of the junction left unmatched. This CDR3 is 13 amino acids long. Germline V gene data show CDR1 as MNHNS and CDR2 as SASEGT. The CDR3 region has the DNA TGTGCCAGCAGTACAGGGGGCCAAGAGACCCAGTACTTC. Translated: CASSTGGQETQYF.

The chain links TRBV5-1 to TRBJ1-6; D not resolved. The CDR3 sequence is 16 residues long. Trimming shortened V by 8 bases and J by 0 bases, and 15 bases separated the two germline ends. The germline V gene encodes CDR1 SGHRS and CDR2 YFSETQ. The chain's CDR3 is CASSGAANSYNSPLHF. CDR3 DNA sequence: TGCGCCAGTAGCGGTGCGGCCAACTCCTATAATTCACCCCTCCACTTT.

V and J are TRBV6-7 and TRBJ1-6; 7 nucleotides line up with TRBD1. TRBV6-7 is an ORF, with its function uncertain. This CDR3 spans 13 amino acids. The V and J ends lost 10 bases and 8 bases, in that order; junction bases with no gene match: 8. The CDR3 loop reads CATTTGFHSPLHF. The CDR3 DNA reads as TGTGCCACTACGACAGGGTTTCATTCACCCCTCCACTTT.

The CDR3 protein is CASSQTASGANVLTF. DNA of the CDR3: TGCGCCAGCAGCCAGACAGCGTCTGGGGCCAACGTCCTGACTTTC. The V and J genes are TRBV10-2 and TRBJ2-6; D possibly corresponds to TRBD1 (5 bases). V lost 6 bases and J lost 1, with 10 bases in between. The CDR3 consists of 15 residues. Germline-derived CDR1 and CDR2 are WSHSY and SAAADI.

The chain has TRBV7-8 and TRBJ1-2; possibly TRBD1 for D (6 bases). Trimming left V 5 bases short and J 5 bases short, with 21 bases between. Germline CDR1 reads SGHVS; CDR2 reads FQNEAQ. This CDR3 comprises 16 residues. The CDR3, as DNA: TGTGCCAGCAGCCGAGCTCCATCCGGGACATTTTATGGCTACACCTTC. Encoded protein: CASSRAPSGTFYGYTF.

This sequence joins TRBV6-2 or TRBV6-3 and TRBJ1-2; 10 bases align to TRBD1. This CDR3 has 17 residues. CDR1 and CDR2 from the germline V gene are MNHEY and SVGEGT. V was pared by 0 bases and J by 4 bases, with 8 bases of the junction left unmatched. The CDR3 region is CASSYSAPGQGIYGYTF. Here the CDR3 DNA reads TGTGCCAGCAGTTACTCGGCGCCGGGACAGGGGATCTATGGCTACACCTTC.

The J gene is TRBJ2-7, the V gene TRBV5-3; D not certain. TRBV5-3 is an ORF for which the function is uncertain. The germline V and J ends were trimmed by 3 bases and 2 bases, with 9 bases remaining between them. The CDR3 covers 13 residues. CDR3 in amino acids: CARSWSRTYEQYV. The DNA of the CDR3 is TGTGCCAGAAGCTGGAGCCGAACCTACGAGCAGTACGTC.

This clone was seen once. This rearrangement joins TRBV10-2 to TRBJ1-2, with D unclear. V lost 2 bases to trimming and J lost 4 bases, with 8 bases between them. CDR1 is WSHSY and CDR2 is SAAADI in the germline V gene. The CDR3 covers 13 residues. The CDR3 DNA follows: TGCGCCAGCAGTGAGACGACTCCCTATGGCTACACCTTC. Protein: CASSETTPYGYTF.

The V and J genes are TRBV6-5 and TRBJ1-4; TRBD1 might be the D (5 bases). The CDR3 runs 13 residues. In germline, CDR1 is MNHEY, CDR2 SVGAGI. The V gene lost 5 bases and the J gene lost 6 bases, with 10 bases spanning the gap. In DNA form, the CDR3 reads TGTGCCAGCAGTCCAGACAGCTATGAAAAACTGTTTTTT. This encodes CASSPDSYEKLFF.

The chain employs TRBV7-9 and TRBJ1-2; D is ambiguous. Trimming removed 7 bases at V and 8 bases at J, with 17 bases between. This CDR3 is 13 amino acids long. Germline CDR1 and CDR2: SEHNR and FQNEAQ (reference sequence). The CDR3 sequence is CASIPPGVEGYTF. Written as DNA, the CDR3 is TGTGCCAGCATCCCACCCGGGGTCGAGGGCTACACCTTC.

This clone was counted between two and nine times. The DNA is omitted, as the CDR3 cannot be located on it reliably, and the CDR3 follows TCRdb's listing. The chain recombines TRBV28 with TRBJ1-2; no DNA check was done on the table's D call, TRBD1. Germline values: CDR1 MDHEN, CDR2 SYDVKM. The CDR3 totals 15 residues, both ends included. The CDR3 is CASSFFGQGAGGYTF.

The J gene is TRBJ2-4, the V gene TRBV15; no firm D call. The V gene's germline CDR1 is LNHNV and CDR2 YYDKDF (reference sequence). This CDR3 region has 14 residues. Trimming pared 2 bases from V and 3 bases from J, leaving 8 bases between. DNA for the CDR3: TGTGCCACCAGCAGACTATTTGGCAAAAACATTCAGTACTTC. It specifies CATSRLFGKNIQYF.

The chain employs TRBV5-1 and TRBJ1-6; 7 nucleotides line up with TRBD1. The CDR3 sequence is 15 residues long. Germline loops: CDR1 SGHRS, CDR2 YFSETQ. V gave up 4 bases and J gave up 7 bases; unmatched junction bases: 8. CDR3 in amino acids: CASSRTGEDNSPLHF. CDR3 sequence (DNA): TGCGCCAGCAGCCGAACAGGGGAGGACAATTCACCCCTCCACTTT.

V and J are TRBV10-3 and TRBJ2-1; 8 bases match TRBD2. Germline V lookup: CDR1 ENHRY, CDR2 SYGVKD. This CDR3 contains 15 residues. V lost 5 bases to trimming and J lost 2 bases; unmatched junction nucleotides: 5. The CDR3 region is CAISPGTRAYNEQFF. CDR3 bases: TGTGCCATCAGTCCCGGGACTAGAGCCTACAATGAGCAGTTCTTC.

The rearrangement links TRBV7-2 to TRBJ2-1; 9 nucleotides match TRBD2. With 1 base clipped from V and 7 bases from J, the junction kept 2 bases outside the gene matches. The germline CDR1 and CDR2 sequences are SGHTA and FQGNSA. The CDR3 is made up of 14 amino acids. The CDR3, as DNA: TGTGCCAGCAGCTTAGGTCTAGCGGGGAATGAGCAGTTCTTC. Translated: CASSLGLAGNEQFF.

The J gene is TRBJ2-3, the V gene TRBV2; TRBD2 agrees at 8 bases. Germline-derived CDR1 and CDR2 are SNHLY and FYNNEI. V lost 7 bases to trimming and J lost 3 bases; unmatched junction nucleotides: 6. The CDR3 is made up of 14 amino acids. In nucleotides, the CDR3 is TGTGCCAGCAAGTCGGGGGGGCGTACAGATACGCAGTATTTT. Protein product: CASKSGGRTDTQYF.

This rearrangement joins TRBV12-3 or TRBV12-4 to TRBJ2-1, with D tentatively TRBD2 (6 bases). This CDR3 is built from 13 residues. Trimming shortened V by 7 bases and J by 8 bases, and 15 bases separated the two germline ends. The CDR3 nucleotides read TGTGCCAGCACCCGGGGGACGAGGGATGAGCAGTTCTTC. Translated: CASTRGTRDEQFF.

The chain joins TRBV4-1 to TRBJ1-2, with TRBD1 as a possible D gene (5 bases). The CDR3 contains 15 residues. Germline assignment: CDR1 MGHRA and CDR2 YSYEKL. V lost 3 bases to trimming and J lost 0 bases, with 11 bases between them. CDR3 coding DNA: TGCGCCAGCAGCCAGGACGGACATCCTAACTATGGCTACACCTTC. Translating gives CASSQDGHPNYGYTF.